This T cell receptor beta chain was identified during a study of cytomegalovirus exposure and HLA in healthy donors (dated by TCRdb to about 2017). With regard to the full study: According to an earlier analysis of a few hundred of the donors, about 179 million T cells yielded 90 million to 140 million unique TCR beta sequences and about 300 Gb of sequence data. The study was designed to test whether signatures of past pathogen exposure could be identified by cataloging public T cell receptors. An earlier analysis of nearly 600 of the donors applied high-throughput TCR beta sequencing to assess whether each TCR beta V gene segment acted as functional or pseudogenic. Approximately 310 gigabases of sequencing data and 70 million to 95 million unique TCR sequences made up an early release that covered 500 to 650 HLA-typed donors. To predict cytomegalovirus infection status, the study brought together high-throughput TCR immunosequencing, statistical association of individual TCRs with disease status, and machine learning. On average, roughly 200,000 unique TCR beta nucleotide sequences were sequenced per donor among roughly 430 genotyped donors of the cohort, with roughly 19% of those sequences being non-productive. A later analysis re-examined previously published TCR beta repertoires from just over 650 donors and added high-resolution HLA genotyping to investigate patterns of TCR occurrence. Donor age, sex, ethnicity and CMV serostatus were compiled together with the repertoire data. The T cell repertoires of 666 subjects were profiled by immunosequencing and related to cytomegalovirus serostatus. The number of typed donors differed by locus: roughly 629-630 for A, B, C, DRB1 and DQB1; 500 to 550 for DQA1; 600 to 610 for DPA1; and roughly 470 for DPB1. Of the roughly 400 genotyped donors, 81% fell in the genetic ancestry cluster associated with self-reported Caucasian donors. In a later genetic analysis, genome-wide SNP genotypes for about three fifths of the roughly 670 donors were used, and that subset was treated as a discovery cohort. All discovery cohort repertoires had been generated on a single sequencing platform. Rather than drawing on any new phenotypic data, the later analysis identified candidate immune exposures from TCR beta sequences and the way those sequences occurred across donors. Because of strong linkage in the cohort, roughly five DR-DQ haplotypes were treated as single units for association and clustering. Along with the approximately 700-subject first cohort, a separate validation cohort of around 120 different subjects was used. Both class I and class II loci were covered by HLA typing, at four-digit resolution. Broader findings and caveats from the paper: Compared with the approximately 710-donor mean, donors in an Asian-associated ancestry cluster had fewer N-insertions in productive TCRs, according to a later genetic analysis. A later analysis reported that several top co-occurrence clusters appeared linked to parvovirus B19, influenza, CMV and Epstein-Barr virus. Compared with equally common non-associated chains, HLA-associated TCR beta chains in a later analysis were more clonally expanded and had lower generation probabilities. Because counts were too low, seventeen rarely observed V segments, including chromosome 9 orphons, were excluded from the earlier analysis of some 540 of the donors. Most TCR sequences were observed very rarely across donors, whereas some public TCRs were present in many individuals. The classifier was reported to diagnose cytomegalovirus status with high specificity and sensitivity in both the original and validation cohorts. In vitro tests confirmed that a few of the cytomegalovirus-associated TCR beta chains recognize cytomegalovirus antigens. The study gave a list of some 150 TCR beta chains associated with cytomegalovirus. Some IMGT-functional V segments, including TRBV6-2 and TRBV6-3, could not be distinguished by the 87-base-pair reads and were therefore excluded. Assigning TCR associations to individual alleles was difficult when HLA alleles, especially DR and DQ, strongly co-occurred. Most CMV-associated TCR beta chains appeared to be HLA-restricted in a later analysis, and the HLA associations seemed to be driven largely by CMV exposure. A cluster of highly shared sequence variants was judged likely to be a technical artifact of the sequencing pipeline. Linkage disequilibrium might explain the correlated functional status among segregating V segments, but an unknown experimental factor could not be ruled out. In a later analysis, TCR association rates were found to vary across HLA loci, with the most associated TCRs seen for DRB1 alleles and the fewest for HLA-C alleles. Sequencing depth was assumed to be roughly uniform across donors in the presence/absence analyses, though that assumption may not hold. A later genetic analysis associated a missense DCLRE1C variant with V-gene and J-gene trimming of TCR beta chains, and an independent cohort replicated the association. It was suggested by the authors that the approach could potentially be generalized to other disease states and immunological phenotypes. Because HLA typing was unavailable for some donors at each locus, only the typed subset was used in association tests. The cohort was sequenced for TCR beta chains only, and without alpha or paired-chain data the features that could be detected were limited. CMV serostatus was the only immune exposure information available for the cohort. A further reported finding was that TCR beta sequences accurately predicted the HLA-A and HLA-B alleles for most subjects in the first cohort. An earlier analysis of some 560 of the donors showed that most TCR beta V segments appeared in productive rearrangements either about 87% or about 30% of the time, which broadly matched IMGT annotations. A later analysis associated 15,000 or so TCR beta sequences with specific HLA alleles at a false discovery rate of 0.05.

The cohort was made up of approximately 700 healthy bone marrow donors. At the time of sampling, every cohort member was nominally healthy, though immune exposures that went unrecorded were likely present. The donor tested CMV seronegative and was one of the 352 seronegative cohort members. Every donor gave a peripheral blood sample, and the peripheral blood mononuclear cells from that sample were used for TCR beta sequencing. Genomic DNA extraction from the blood cell samples was performed with the Qiagen DNeasy Blood Extraction Kit. Concerning this clone: Its antigen specificity is not known. The input lacks base qualities; no much larger clone sits a single base away.

From its cysteine to its phenylalanine, the CDR3 spans 15 amino acids. The sequence is cut down to CDR3 DNA, 45 bases in frame from base 1. Trimming takes 5 bases from V and 6 bases from J, and the germline ends sit 19 bases apart. CDR1 SGHNT and CDR2 YENEEA were looked up in the germline V gene. Library creation used the immunoSEQ multiplex PCR assay. For the multiplex PCR, a mixture combining 60 forward primers for TCR Vbeta segments and 13 reverse primers for TCR Jbeta segments was used. The CDR3 region of rearranged TCR beta genes was amplified from genomic DNA by a multiplex PCR assay. Amplified TCR beta libraries were sequenced as 87-base-pair reads on the Illumina HiSeq System. As for the authors' bioinformatics: Across the 600 to 700 repertoires, a later analysis counted 60 million to 90 million unique TCR beta chains, roughly 11 million of which were shared by at least two donors. Raw reads were error-corrected and collapsed into unique sequences with a nearest-neighbor algorithm that merged closely related sequences to remove PCR and sequencing errors. V, D and J gene segments were assigned by aligning CDR3 sequences to IMGT reference sequences. For a sequence to be retained, a match of at least six nucleotides was required to both a V gene segment and a J gene segment. A rearrangement was called productive if the CDR3 had no stop codons and remained in frame with V and J, and every other rearrangement was called non-productive. Following IMGT convention, CDR3 was defined as the stretch from the second conserved V-encoded cysteine up to the conserved J-encoded phenylalanine. Sequences without an unambiguous match to a single V gene segment were excluded from the earlier analysis of several hundred of the donors. In an earlier analysis of 450 to 750 of the donors, a V segment was called functional when productive rearrangements were above 56.7%, and segregating when the standard deviation between donors exceeded 5%. A statistical classification framework was developed to diagnose cytomegalovirus status using the catalog of TCR beta chain sequences. A later analysis assigned V and J genes by comparing TCR nucleotide sequences with IMGT/GENE-DB human TR gene sequences. Using the TCRdist pipeline, a later analysis assigned CDR3 sequences along with most-parsimonious VDJ recombination scenarios. In a later analysis, every TCR beta chain was defined by the combination of its CDR3 amino acid sequence and its V-gene family, and reads without a unique V-gene family were dropped. To address suspected cross-contamination and a sequencing artifact, a later analysis removed 592 highly shared, low-generation-probability nucleotide sequences. In a later analysis, a clonal expansion index for each public chain was calculated from normalized within-repertoire ranks of inferred template counts. Generation probabilities in a later analysis came from a VDJ recombination model fitted to out-of-frame rearrangements, and those results were checked against IGoR. In a later analysis, hypergeometric tests were used to score TCR-TCR, TCR-HLA and TCR-CMV co-occurrence, with a repertoire-size bias correction applied to TCR pairs. To estimate false discovery rates, a later analysis permuted the HLA or CMV assignments 20 times. A later analysis grouped co-occurring TCRs with DBSCAN, adding TCRdist sequence similarity when clustering within HLA-allele-positive subsets. Repertoires with fewer than 30,000 or more than 120,000 public chains, plus five repertoires with anomalous nucleotide sharing, were excluded from co-occurrence clustering. TCRdb provides this immuneACCESS table in a form limited to in-frame rearrangements. Some clones are lacking; in checked studies, under half of them reflect an unresolved V gene, and why the rest are absent is not known. D and trimming come from the DNA, and the V and J calls and clone size come from that table. The sample records around 150,000 clones, approximately 83% of which are singletons. The top ten hold around 3.1% of the sample.

Recombination linked TRBV11-3 to TRBJ1-2, with no confidently assigned D gene. Material for sequencing was PBMCs. The clonotype was recovered from a man between 35 and 55 years old in good health and CMV-seronegative. This receptor carries the CDR3 CASSPGFTLSDGYTF. The nucleotide sequence is TGTGCCAGCAGCCCGGGATTTACGCTCTCGGATGGCTACACCTTC.